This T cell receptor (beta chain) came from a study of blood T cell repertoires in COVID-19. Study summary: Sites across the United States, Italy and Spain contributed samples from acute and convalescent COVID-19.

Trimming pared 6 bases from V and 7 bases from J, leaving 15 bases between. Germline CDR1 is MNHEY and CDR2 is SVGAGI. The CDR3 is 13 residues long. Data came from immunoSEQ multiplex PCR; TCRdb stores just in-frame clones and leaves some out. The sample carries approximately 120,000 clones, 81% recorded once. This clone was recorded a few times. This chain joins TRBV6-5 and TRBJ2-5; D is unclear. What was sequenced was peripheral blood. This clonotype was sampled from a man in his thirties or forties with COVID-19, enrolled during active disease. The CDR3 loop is CASRLPLSVTQYF. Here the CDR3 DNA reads TGTGCCAGCAGATTACCACTTTCCGTGACCCAGTACTTC.